What follows describes a single TCR beta chain. Its antigen is unknown. This sample stems from a study of CD8 T cells in ankylosing spondylitis. Overall study results and limits: Those disease-linked clones were CD8+; they were also relatively rare in peripheral blood.

CDR3 length: 17 residues. Trimming shortened V by 1 base and J by 0 bases, and 13 bases separated the two germline ends. Per the germline V gene, CDR1 is MGHRA and CDR2 is YSYEKL. Generation of TCR beta libraries employed quantitative 5'-RACE incorporating molecular barcodes. Each CDR3 protein gets one entry after TCRdb re-called the 5' RACE reads with MiXCR. The table has approximately 340,000 distinct CDR3 sequences, about 15% seen once. Source material: blood, either unsorted or a sorted T cell fraction (not recorded which). The chain joins TRBV4-1 to TRBJ2-4, with D unclear. The source of this sequence is a male donor with ankylosing spondylitis or in good health (not recorded which). The CDR3 region is CASSQGGGFLAKNIQYF. In nucleotides, the CDR3 is TGCGCCAGCAGCCAAGGTGGCGGATTTCTAGCCAAAAACATTCAGTACTTC.